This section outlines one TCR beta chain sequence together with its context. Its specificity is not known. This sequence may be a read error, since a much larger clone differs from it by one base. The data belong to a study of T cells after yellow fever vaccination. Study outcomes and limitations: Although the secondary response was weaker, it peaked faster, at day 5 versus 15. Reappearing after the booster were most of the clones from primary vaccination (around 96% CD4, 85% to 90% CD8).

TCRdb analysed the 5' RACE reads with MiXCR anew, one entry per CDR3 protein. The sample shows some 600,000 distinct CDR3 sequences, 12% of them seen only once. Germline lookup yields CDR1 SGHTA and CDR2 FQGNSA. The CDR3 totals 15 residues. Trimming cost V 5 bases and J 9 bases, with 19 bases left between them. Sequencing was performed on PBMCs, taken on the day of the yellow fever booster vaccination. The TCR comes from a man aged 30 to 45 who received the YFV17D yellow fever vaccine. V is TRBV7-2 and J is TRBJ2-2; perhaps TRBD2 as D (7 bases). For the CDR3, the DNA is TGTGCCAGCAGCCCCTGGGGGGGCGGCGCCTGGGAGCTGTTTTTT. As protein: CASSPWGGGAWELFF.